This T cell receptor (beta chain) emerged from a study of T cell responses to AZD1222 COVID-19 vaccine. Across the study: Analyses pooled second doses at about 4 or about 12 weeks. Study-wide results and caveats: Reportedly, nearly half the spike-specific TCRs target unmutated variant regions. Among AZD1222 vaccinees, only 5 or 6 were seropositive at baseline. Increases in Spike-specific TCR breadth and depth were seen after two AZD1222 doses.

Remarks on this clone: Antigen unknown.

Method: immunoSEQ multiplex PCR; TCRdb's copy keeps in-frame clones and lacks some. The sample shows about 110,000 clones, approximately 90% of them seen only once. This TCR was sampled from an adult in good health. Source: peripheral blood, taken on day 0 of AZD1222 vaccination.

The CDR3 loop reads CASGTLNTEAFF. For the CDR3, the DNA is TGTGCCAGCGGGACGCTGAACACTGAAGCTTTCTTT. The J gene is TRBJ1-1, the V gene TRBV27; perhaps TRBD1 as D (5 bases). Germline V gives CDR1 MNHEY, CDR2 SMNVEV (reference sequence). CDR3 size: 12 residues. V lost 8 bases to trimming and J lost 0 bases, with 7 bases between them.